Listed here is a single T cell receptor (beta chain). The data derive from a study of T-cell reconstitution after alpha-beta-depleted transplantation in children. V gave up 2 bases and J gave up 3 bases, with 11 bases separating them. CDR3 length equals 15 residues. Germline assignment: CDR1 SGHRS and CDR2 YFSETQ. TCRbeta library preparation incorporated unique molecular identifiers. Via MiXCR, TCRdb re-called the PCR reads, giving one row per CDR3 protein. Among approximately 390,000 distinct CDR3 sequences listed, roughly a tenth were seen once. This sequence originates from a human donor who donated a stem cell graft to a child with acute myeloid leukemia. V usage is TRBV5-1 and J usage is TRBJ2-2; D gene uncertain. The specimen was PBMCs from the stem cell graft donor, collected from the stem cell graft. The chain's CDR3 is CASSFAGRYTGELFF. The CDR3 DNA is TGCGCCAGCAGCTTCGCTGGGCGGTACACCGGGGAGCTGTTTTTT.